Listed here is a single T cell receptor (beta chain). This CDR3 has 17 amino acids. V dropped 3 bases and J dropped 10; count of bases not matched to a gene: 10. Looked up from germline, CDR1 is MGHRA and CDR2 is YSYEKL. Seattle patients were enrolled during active infection and followed longitudinally. Under the authors' procedure: For nucleated cells, counts were estimated from reference gene primer amplification. Using immunoSEQ multiplex PCR, the repertoire was profiled, and TCRdb retains in-frame clones only, with some absent. V and J calls and clone size come straight from that table; D and trimming were deduced from the DNA. The repertoire holds 140,000 to 150,000 clones, with over 80% as singletons. These data belong to a study of blood T cell repertoires in COVID-19. The wider study: Spain, Italy and the United States supplied samples that represented acute and convalescent COVID-19. T cells, B-cell-depleted T cells, or PBMCs supplied cDNA or gDNA.

The J gene is TRBJ2-2, the V gene TRBV4-1; 14 nucleotides line up with TRBD2. This receptor was obtained from a man aged 25 to 45 with COVID-19, enrolled during active disease. The sample consisted of peripheral blood. The chain's CDR3 is CASSHQGSGLAGEELFF. The DNA of the CDR3 is TGCGCCAGCAGCCACCAAGGCTCGGGACTAGCGGGAGAGGAGCTGTTTTTT.